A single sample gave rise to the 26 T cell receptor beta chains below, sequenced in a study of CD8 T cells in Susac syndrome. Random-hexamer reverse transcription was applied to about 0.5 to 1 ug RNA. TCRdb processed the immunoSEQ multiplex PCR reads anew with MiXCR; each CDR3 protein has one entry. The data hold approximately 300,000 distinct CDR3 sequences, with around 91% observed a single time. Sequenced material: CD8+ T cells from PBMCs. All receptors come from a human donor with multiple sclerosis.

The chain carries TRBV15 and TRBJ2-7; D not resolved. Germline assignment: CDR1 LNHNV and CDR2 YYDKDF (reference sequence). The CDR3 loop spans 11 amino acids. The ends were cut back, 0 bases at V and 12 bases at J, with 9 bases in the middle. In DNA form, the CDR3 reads TGTGCCACCAGCAGAGATCAAGGTCTGTACTTC. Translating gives CATSRDQGLYF.

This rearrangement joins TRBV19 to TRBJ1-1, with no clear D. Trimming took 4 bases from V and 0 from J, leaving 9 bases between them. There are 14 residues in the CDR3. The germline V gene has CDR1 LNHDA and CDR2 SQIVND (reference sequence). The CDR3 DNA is TGTGCCAGTAGTAATGGGCGACTGAACACTGAAGCTTTCTTT. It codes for CASSNGRLNTEAFF.

The CDR3 bases are TGTGCCAGCAGACCCGGGCGAGGGAATCAGCCCCAGCATTTT. It yields the protein CASRPGRGNQPQHF. V usage is TRBV27 and J usage is TRBJ1-5; no definite D call. CDR1 and CDR2 (germline): MNHEY, SMNVEV (reference sequence). Trimming cost V 6 bases and J 4 bases, with 13 bases left between them. The CDR3 has 14 residues.

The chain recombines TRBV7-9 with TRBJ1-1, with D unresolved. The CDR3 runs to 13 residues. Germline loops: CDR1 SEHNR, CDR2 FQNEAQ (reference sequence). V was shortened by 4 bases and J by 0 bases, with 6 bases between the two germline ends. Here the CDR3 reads CASSYPLNTEAFF. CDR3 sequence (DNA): TGTGCCAGCAGCTATCCGTTGAACACTGAAGCTTTCTTT.

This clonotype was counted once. Written as DNA, the CDR3 is TGCAGTGCTAGAGAAACTAGCGCAACCCAAGAGACCCAGTACTTC. It is translated as CSARETSATQETQYF. The chain uses TRBV20-1 and TRBJ2-5; 7 bases line up with TRBD2. With V trimmed by 0 bases and J by 1 base, 5 bases remained unmatched. In germline, CDR1 is DFQATT, CDR2 SNEGSKA (reference sequence). This CDR3 has 15 residues.

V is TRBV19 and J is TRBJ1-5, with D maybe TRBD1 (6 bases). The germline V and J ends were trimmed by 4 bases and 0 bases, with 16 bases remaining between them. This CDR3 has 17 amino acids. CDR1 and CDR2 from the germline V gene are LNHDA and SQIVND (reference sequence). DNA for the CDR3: TGTGCCAGTAGTAACTGGGACATCCTCTATAGCAATCAGCCCCAGCATTTT. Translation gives CASSNWDILYSNQPQHF.

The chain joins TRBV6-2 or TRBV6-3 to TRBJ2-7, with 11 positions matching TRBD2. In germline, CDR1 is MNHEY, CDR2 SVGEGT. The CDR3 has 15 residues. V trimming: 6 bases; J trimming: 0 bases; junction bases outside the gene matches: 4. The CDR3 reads CASSRGLAGSYEQYF. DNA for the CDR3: TGTGCCAGCAGCCGTGGACTAGCGGGCTCCTACGAGCAGTACTTC.

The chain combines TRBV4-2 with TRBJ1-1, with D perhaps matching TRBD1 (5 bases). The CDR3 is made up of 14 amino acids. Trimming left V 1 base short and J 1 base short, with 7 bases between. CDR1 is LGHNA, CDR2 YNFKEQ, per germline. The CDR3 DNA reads TGTGCCAGCAGCCAAGCCGGGACGAACACTGAAGCTTTCTTT. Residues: CASSQAGTNTEAFF.

The CDR3 sequence is CASSEGRLKGEQYF. CDR3 sequence (DNA): TGCGCCAGCAGTGAGGGCAGGTTGAAGGGCGAGCAGTACTTC. V usage is TRBV10-1 and J usage is TRBJ2-7; D uncertain. CDR1 and CDR2 from the germline V gene are WNHNN and SYGVQD (reference sequence). Between the trimmed V and J ends, which lost 2 bases and 6 bases, there was a span of 14 bases. The CDR3 has 14 amino acids.

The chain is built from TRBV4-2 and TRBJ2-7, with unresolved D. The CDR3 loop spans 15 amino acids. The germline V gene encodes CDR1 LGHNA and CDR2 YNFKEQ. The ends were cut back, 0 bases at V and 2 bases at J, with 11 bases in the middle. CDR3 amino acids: CASSQEMSRPYEQYF. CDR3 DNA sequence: TGTGCCAGCAGCCAAGAGATGAGCAGGCCCTACGAGCAGTACTTC.

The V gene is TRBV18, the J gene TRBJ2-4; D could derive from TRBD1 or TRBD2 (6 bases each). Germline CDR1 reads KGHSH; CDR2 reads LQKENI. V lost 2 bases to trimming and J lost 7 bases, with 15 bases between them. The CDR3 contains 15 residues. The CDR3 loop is CASSPIRGGSNIQYF. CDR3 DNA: TGTGCCAGCTCACCAATACGAGGGGGGAGCAACATTCAGTACTTC.

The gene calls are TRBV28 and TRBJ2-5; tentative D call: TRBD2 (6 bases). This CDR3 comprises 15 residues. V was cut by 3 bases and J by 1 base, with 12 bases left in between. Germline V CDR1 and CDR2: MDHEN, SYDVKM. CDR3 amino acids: CASSFGEDSQETQYF. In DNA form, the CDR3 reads TGTGCCAGCAGTTTTGGGGAGGACTCCCAAGAGACCCAGTACTTC.

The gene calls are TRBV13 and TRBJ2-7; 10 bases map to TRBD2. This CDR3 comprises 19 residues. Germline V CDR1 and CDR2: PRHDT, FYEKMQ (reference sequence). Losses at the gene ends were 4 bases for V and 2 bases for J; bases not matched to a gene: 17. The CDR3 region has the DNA TGTGCCAGCAGCTACGGACTAGCGGAATTGCGGGGGGGTGCCTACGAGCAGTACTTC. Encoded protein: CASSYGLAELRGGAYEQYF.

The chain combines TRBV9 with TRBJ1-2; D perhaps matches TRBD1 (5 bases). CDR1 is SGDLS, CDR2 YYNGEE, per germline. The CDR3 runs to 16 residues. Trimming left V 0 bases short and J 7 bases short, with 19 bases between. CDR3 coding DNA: TGTGCCAGCAGCGTAGCGGGGGGAGGGGATCCTGGTGGCTACACCTTC. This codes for CASSVAGGGDPGGYTF.

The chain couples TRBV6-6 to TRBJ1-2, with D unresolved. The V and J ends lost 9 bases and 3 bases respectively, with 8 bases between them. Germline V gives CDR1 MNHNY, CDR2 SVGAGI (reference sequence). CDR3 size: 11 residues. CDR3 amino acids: CASRTDYGYTF. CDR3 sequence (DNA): TGTGCCAGTCGGACGGACTATGGCTACACCTTC.

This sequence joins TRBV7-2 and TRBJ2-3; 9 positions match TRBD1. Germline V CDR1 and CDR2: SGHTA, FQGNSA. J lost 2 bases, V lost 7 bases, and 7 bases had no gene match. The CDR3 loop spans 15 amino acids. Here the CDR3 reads CASKGQGVFTDTQYF. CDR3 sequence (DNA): TGTGCCAGCAAGGGACAGGGAGTCTTCACAGATACGCAGTATTTT.

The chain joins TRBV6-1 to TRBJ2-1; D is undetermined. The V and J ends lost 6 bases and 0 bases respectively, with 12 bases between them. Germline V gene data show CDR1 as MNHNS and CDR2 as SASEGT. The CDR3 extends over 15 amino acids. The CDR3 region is CASRPVISSYNEQFF. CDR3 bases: TGTGCCAGCAGGCCGGTTATAAGCTCCTACAATGAGCAGTTCTTC.

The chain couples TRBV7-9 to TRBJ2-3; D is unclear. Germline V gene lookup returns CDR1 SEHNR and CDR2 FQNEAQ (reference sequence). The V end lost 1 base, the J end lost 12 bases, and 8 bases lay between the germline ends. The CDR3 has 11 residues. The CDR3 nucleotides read TGTGCCAGCAGCTTAGATCCGGGCCAGTATTTT. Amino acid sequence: CASSLDPGQYF.

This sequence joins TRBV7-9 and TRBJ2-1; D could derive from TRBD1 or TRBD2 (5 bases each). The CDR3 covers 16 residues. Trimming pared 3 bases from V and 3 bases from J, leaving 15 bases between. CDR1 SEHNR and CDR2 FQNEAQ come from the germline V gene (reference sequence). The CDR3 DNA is TGTGCCAGCAGCTTGGGGGTAGGGGATAACTACAATGAGCAGTTCTTC. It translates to CASSLGVGDNYNEQFF.

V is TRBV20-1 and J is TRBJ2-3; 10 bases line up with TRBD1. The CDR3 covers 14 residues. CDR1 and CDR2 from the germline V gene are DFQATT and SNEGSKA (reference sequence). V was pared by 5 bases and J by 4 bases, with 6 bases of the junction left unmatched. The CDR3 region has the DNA TGCAGTGCTGGGACAGGGGTCGGCGCAGATACGCAGTATTTT. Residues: CSAGTGVGADTQYF.

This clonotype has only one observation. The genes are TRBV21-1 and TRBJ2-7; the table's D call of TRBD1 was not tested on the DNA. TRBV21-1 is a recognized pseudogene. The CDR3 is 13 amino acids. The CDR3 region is CASRGDRNYEQYF. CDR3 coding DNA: TGTGCCAGCAGAGGGGACAGAAACTACGAGCAGTACTTC.

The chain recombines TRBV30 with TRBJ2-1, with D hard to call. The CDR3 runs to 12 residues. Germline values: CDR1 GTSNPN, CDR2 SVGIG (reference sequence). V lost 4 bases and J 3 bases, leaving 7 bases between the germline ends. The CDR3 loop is CAWNPVYNEQFF. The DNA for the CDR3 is TGTGCCTGGAATCCAGTCTACAATGAGCAGTTCTTC.

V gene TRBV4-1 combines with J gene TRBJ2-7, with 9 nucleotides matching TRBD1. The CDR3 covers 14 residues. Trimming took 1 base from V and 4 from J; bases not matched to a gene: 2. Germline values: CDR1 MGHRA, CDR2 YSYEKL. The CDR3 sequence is CASSQVDRGYEQYF. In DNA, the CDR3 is TGCGCCAGCAGCCAAGTGGACAGGGGTTACGAGCAGTACTTC.

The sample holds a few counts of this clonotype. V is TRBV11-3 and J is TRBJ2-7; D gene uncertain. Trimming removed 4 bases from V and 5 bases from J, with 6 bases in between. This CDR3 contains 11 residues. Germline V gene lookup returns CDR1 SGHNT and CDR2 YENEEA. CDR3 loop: CASSSSHEQYF. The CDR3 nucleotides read TGTGCCAGCAGCTCTTCTCACGAGCAGTACTTC.

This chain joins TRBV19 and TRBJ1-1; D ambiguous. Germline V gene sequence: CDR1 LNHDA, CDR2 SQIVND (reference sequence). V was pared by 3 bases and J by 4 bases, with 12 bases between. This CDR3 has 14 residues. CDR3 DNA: TGTGCCAGTAGTATGGCAGGTTCTGGCACTGAAGCTTTCTTT. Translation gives CASSMAGSGTEAFF.

DNA for the CDR3: TGTGCCAGCAGCTTACCAGGGCCCACTGAAGCTTTCTTT. It encodes CASSLPGPTEAFF. The chain couples TRBV7-9 to TRBJ1-1; tentative D call: TRBD1 (5 bases). V lost 2 bases and J lost 4, with 8 bases in between. Germline V gene lookup returns CDR1 SEHNR and CDR2 FQNEAQ (reference sequence). The CDR3 is made up of 13 amino acids.